The present entry profiles one T cell receptor beta chain with its context. The sample originates from a study of PD-1 blockade in classical Hodgkin lymphoma. Clones were sequenced by immunoSEQ multiplex PCR, and TCRdb holds only the in-frame ones, with some missing. The repertoire consists of about 110,000 clones, with about 88% occurring once and the leading ten covering just under 20%. Every patient was affected by relapse after autologous stem cell transplantation, while exposure to brentuximab vedotin was not uniform. V was pared by 5 bases and J by 8 bases, with 10 bases between. This CDR3 contains 12 residues. From germline, CDR1 is MNHNY and CDR2 SVGAGI (reference sequence).

This specimen was peripheral blood mononuclear cells (PBMCs), taken before the second cycle of nivolumab. V is TRBV6-6 and J is TRBJ1-5; D is ambiguous. This sequence was found in a human donor with classical Hodgkin lymphoma. As DNA, the CDR3 is TGTGCCAGCAGTCCCTATGGGGAGCCCCAGCATTTT. Residues: CASSPYGEPQHF.